These 13 T cell receptor beta chains share one sample of origin, sequenced in a study of T cells in Graves' hyperthyroidism and ophthalmopathy. RNA transcripts served as the template for amplifying TCR beta CDR3 regions. The TCR CDR3 was amplified in a first-round RT-PCR using the HTBI primer set. A single record per CDR3 protein comes from TCRdb applying MiXCR to the multiplex PCR reads. The table records hundreds of thousands of distinct CDR3 sequences, 11% to 15% of them present only once. Sample: blood. All receptors come from a woman aged 18-29 years with Graves' hyperthyroidism.

This clonotype was detected many times. The chain joins TRBV18 to TRBJ2-3, with D uncertain. The CDR3 is 13 amino acids. Trimming took off 8 bases at V and 3 bases at J, with 12 bases between the two ends. The V gene's germline CDR1 is KGHSH and CDR2 LQKENI. The CDR3 loop reads CASSPGVTDTQYF. CDR3 DNA sequence: TGTGCCAGCAGCCCAGGAGTTACAGATACGCAGTATTTT.

This clonotype was observed many times. The chain links TRBV6-1 to TRBJ1-5; possible D gene TRBD1, 6 bases. V lost 6 bases and J 5 bases, leaving 14 bases between the germline ends. CDR3 size: 14 residues. Per germline, CDR1 MNHNS and CDR2 SASEGT. CDR3 loop: CASSVARGDQPQHF. Written as DNA, the CDR3 is TGTGCCAGCAGCGTGGCCAGGGGTGATCAGCCCCAGCATTTT.

At least ten counts were recorded for this clonotype. The CDR3: CSANRGGGSEAFF. CDR3 DNA: TGCAGTGCTAATCGTGGAGGTGGGTCTGAAGCTTTCTTT. V and J are TRBV20-1 and TRBJ1-1; D not certain. The V gene lost 4 bases and the J gene lost 6 bases, with 15 bases spanning the gap. CDR1 and CDR2 (germline): DFQATT, SNEGSKA (reference sequence). The CDR3 is 13 residues long.

The chain links TRBV7-2 to TRBJ2-5; 7 positions agree with TRBD2. Per the germline V gene, CDR1 is SGHTA and CDR2 is FQGNSA. The CDR3 loop spans 17 amino acids. J gave up 2 bases and V 2 bases, and 11 bases lay outside the gene matches. CDR3 residues: CASSLYLRAGLQETQYF. In DNA, the CDR3 is TGTGCCAGCAGCTTATATCTGCGAGCGGGACTGCAAGAGACCCAGTACTTC.

This clonotype was seen many times. The rearrangement links TRBV12-3 or TRBV12-4 to TRBJ2-5; either TRBD1 or TRBD2 may fit D (6 bases each). V dropped 3 bases and J dropped 5 bases, with 19 bases sitting between them. This CDR3 contains 16 residues. The CDR3 nucleotides are TGTGCCAGCAGTTTGGAGGGGGGCAGGGCTGACGAGACCCAGTACTTC. Translation: CASSLEGGRADETQYF.

This clonotype was observed many times. The chain carries TRBV27 and TRBJ2-4; 8 nucleotides line up with TRBD1. The CDR3 extends over 14 amino acids. The germline gives CDR1 MNHEY, CDR2 SMNVEV (reference sequence). V was clipped by 5 bases and J by 6 bases; unmatched bases: 6. The CDR3 region has the DNA TGTGCCAGCAGTGACCGACAGGGGAGAAACATTCAGTACTTC. Amino acids: CASSDRQGRNIQYF.

This clonotype was observed a handful of times. The chain combines TRBV4-2 with TRBJ2-1, with D perhaps matching TRBD2 (6 bases). The ends were cut back, 0 bases at V and 6 bases at J, with 15 bases in the middle. The length of the CDR3 is 16 residues. Germline V lookup: CDR1 LGHNA, CDR2 YNFKEQ. The CDR3, as DNA: TGTGCCAGCAGCCAAGATCGGTTTAGCGGTTCCAATGAGCAGTTCTTC. It specifies CASSQDRFSGSNEQFF.

The V and J genes are TRBV2 and TRBJ1-1; D call uncertain. There are 12 residues in the CDR3. Trimming left V 2 bases short and J 8 bases short, with 9 bases between. Germline V gene lookup returns CDR1 SNHLY and CDR2 FYNNEI. The CDR3: CASSETHPEAFF. CDR3 bases: TGTGCCAGCAGTGAAACCCACCCGGAAGCTTTCTTT.

This clonotype was counted many times. V gene TRBV6-1 combines with J gene TRBJ2-7; unclear D gene. The CDR3 extends over 11 amino acids. V dropped 7 bases and J dropped 7 bases, with 11 bases sitting between them. CDR1 and CDR2 (germline): MNHNS, SASEGT. The CDR3 here is CASIGLVEQYF. The CDR3 region has the DNA TGTGCCAGCATCGGGCTGGTGGAGCAGTACTTC.

This clonotype was observed at least ten times. The V and J genes are TRBV28 and TRBJ1-5; no clear D. CDR3 size: 16 residues. With 6 bases removed from V and 1 base from J, the gap between germline ends came to 16 bases. CDR1 is MDHEN and CDR2 is SYDVKM in the germline V gene. CDR3 nucleotide sequence: TGTGCCAGCAGATCTCAGACCTTTTTGAGCAATCAGCCCCAGCATTTT. It encodes CASRSQTFLSNQPQHF.

V and J are TRBV5-6 and TRBJ1-2; 8 bases are a match to TRBD1. The CDR3 extends over 14 amino acids. Germline trimming cut 3 bases from V and 4 bases from J; bases unmatched to any gene: 5. CDR1 and CDR2 from the germline V gene are SGHDT and YYEEEE. The CDR3 spells CASSWGQAIYGYTF. CDR3 DNA sequence: TGTGCCAGCAGCTGGGGACAGGCGATCTATGGCTACACCTTC.

The chain links TRBV25-1 to TRBJ2-5, with 16 bases aligning to TRBD2. This CDR3 has 18 residues. V gave up 1 base and J gave up 5 bases; unmatched junction bases: 7. Germline lookup yields CDR1 MGHDK and CDR2 SYGVNS. CDR3 nucleotides: TGTGCCAGCAGTGAATTTGGGACTAGCGGGAGGGCACGGGAGACCCAGTACTTC. Residues: CASSEFGTSGRARETQYF.

This clonotype appeared many times. The chain joins TRBV6-5 to TRBJ1-3; maybe TRBD1 (6 bases). V was clipped by 0 bases and J by 0 bases, with 9 bases between them. The CDR3 has 16 amino acids. Germline CDR1 reads MNHEY; CDR2 reads SVGAGI. The CDR3 reads CASSYSGQASGNTIYF. The CDR3 coding sequence is TGTGCCAGCAGTTACTCGGGACAAGCCTCTGGAAACACCATATATTTT.